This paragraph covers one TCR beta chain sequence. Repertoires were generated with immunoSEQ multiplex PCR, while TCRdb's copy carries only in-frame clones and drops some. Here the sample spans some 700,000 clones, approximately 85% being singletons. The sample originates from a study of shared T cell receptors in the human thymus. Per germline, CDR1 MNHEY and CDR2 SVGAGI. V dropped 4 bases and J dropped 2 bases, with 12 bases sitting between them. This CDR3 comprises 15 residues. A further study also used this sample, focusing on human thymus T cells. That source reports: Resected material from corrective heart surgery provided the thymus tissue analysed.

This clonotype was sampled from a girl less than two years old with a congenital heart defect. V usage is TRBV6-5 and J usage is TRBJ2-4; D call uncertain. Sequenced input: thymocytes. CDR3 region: CASSSLTVPKNIQYF. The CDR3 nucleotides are TGTGCCAGCAGTTCACTTACAGTCCCCAAAAACATTCAGTACTTC.